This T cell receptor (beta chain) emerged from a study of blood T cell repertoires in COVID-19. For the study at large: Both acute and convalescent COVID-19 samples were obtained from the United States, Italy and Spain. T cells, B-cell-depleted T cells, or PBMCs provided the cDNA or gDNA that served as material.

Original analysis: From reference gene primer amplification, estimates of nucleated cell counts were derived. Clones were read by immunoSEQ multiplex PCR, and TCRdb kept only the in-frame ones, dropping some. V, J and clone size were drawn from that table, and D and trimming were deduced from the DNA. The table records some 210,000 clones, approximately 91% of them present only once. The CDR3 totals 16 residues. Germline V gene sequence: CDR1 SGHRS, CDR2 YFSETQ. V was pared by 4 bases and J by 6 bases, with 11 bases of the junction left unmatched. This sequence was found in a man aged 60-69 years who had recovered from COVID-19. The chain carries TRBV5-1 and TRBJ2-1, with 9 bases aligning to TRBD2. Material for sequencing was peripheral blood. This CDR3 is CASSLHEGGRGNEQFF. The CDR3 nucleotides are TGCGCCAGCAGCCTACACGAGGGCGGGAGGGGCAATGAGCAGTTCTTC.